This T cell receptor beta chain originates from a study of beta chain features in type 1 diabetes. General study points: Patients showed naive, central memory and Treg TCRB repertoires that appeared more similar than those of healthy donors. All four CD4+ subsets of Type 1 diabetes patients contained TCRB CDR3s that were moderately but significantly shorter. Sequencing the cDNA could make cells with high TCR expression show up more than they should.

Sorting of CD4+ naive, central memory, regulatory and stem cell-like memory cells was performed via CD45RO/CCR7/CD25/CD127/CD95/CD27. The CDR3 sequence is 17 residues long. J gave up 8 bases and V 0 bases, and 6 bases lay outside the gene matches. Germline V CDR1 and CDR2: MGHDK, SYGVNS. A word on this clone: What it recognizes is unknown.

The investigators reverse transcribed all of the isolated RNA, so they sequenced expressed TCRB transcripts. The table came from immunoSEQ multiplex PCR; TCRdb's copy has only in-frame clones and leaves some out. The sample gives about 230,000 clones, 9.6% of which show up once; 0.03% to 0.035% is in the top ten. Sequencing input: naive CD4+ T cells from blood. This clonotype was sampled from a woman younger than 35 in good health. The chain recombines TRBV25-1 with TRBJ2-1; TRBD2 agrees at 14 bases. The CDR3 region is CASSEYIGTSGGYEQFF. The CDR3, as DNA: TGTGCCAGCAGTGAATACATCGGGACTAGCGGGGGTTATGAGCAGTTCTTC.